The sequence of this T cell receptor beta chain was determined in a study of T cell responses to AZD1222 COVID-19 vaccine. Study as a whole: Both about-4-week and about-12-week second-dose recipients were combined. Study-wide results and limits: White British ancestry dominated among donors, who included more females, and clonal diversity was possibly underestimated. Reportedly, nearly half the spike-specific TCRs target unmutated variant regions.

Some clones are missing from TCRdb's copy, which holds only in-frame ones; the method was immunoSEQ multiplex PCR. The repertoire has 100,000 or so clones, approximately 90% of them found once; the top ten carry 2.5% to 3.5%. The sample holds a few counts of this clone. Its antigen remains unidentified. This TCR was sampled from an adult in good health. The input for sequencing was peripheral blood, taken on day 0 of AZD1222 vaccination.

CDR3 region: CASSRRQGARQPQHF. The CDR3 DNA is TGTGCCAGCAGTCGAAGACAGGGGGCAAGGCAGCCCCAGCATTTT. The rearrangement links TRBV28 to TRBJ1-5, with 10 bases identical to TRBD1. Germline-derived CDR1 and CDR2 are MDHEN and SYDVKM. This CDR3 has 15 amino acids. Trimming removed 5 bases from V and 7 bases from J; junction bases left unmatched: 8.